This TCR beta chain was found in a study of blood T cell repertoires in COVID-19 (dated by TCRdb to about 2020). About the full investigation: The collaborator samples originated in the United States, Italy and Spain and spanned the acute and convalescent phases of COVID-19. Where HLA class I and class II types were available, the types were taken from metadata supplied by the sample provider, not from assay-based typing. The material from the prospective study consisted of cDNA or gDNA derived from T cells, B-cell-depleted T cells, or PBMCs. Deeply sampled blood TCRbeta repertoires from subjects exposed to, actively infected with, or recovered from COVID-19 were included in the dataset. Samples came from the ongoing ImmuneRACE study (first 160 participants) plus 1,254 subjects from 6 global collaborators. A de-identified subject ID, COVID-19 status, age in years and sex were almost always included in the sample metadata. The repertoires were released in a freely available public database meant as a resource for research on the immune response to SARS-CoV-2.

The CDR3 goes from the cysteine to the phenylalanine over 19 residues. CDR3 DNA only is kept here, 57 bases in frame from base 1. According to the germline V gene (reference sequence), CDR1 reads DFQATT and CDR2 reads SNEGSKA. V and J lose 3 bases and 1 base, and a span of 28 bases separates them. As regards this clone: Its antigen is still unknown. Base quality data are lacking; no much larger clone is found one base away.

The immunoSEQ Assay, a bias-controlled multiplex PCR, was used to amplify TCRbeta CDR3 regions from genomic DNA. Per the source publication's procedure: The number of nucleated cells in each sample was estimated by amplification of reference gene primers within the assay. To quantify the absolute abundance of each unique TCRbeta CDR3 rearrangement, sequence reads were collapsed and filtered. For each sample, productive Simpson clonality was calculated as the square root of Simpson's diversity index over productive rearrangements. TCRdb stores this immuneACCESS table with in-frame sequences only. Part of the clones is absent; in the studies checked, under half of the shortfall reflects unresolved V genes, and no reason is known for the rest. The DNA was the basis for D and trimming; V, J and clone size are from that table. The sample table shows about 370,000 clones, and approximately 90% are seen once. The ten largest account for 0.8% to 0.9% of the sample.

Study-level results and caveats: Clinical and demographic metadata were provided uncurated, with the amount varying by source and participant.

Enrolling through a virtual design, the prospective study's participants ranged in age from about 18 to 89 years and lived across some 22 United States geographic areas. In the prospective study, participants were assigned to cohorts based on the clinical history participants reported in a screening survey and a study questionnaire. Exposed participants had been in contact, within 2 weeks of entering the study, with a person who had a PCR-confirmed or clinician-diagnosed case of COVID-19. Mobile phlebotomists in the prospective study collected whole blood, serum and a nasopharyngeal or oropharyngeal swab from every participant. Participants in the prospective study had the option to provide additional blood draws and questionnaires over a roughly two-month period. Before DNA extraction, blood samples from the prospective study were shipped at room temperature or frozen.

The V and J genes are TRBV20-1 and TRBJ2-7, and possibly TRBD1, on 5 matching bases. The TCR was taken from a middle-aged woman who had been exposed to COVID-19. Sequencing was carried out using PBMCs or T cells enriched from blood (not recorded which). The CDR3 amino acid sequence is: CSASRGNIGGSRGSYEQYF. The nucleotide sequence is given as TGCAGTGCTAGTAGAGGAAACATAGGTGGGTCTAGGGGTTCCTACGAGCAGTACTTC.